This T cell receptor (beta chain) came from a study of graft-versus-host responses after intestinal transplantation. In the study overall: Multivisceral, liver-intestinal, or isolated intestinal transplants were performed in recipients.

V was trimmed by 1 base and J by 8 bases, leaving 2 bases between them. Germline values: CDR1 SGHTA, CDR2 FQGTGA. The CDR3 sequence is 11 residues long. Assay: immunoSEQ multiplex PCR; the TCRdb copy retains only in-frame clones and omits some. In the table there are over 15,000 clones, 33% of which are singletons. The TCR originated in a human patient who received an intestinal transplant. This chain links TRBV7-3 with TRBJ2-2, with D unresolved. This sample comprised alloreactive CD4+ T cells from a mixed lymphocyte reaction culture, obtained before intestinal transplant. Subset: CFSE-low proliferating T cells sorted from roughly six-day pre-transplant mixed lymphocyte reaction (GvH or HvG direction). The CDR3 sequence: CASSLKGELFF. The CDR3 nucleotides read TGTGCCAGCAGCTTAAAAGGGGAGCTGTTTTTT.